These T cell receptor beta chains were read from a single sample in a study of regulatory T cells in long-lasting Graves disease. TCRdb passed the multiplex PCR reads through MiXCR, listing each CDR3 protein once. Of about 430,000 distinct CDR3 sequences in the sample, over 14% are singletons; the top ten hold approximately 7.8%. These data were also filed under a second study, of T cells in Graves' hyperthyroidism and ophthalmopathy.

The specimen was peripheral blood mononuclear cells (PBMCs), collected at new diagnosis, from a patient treated with antithyroid drugs. Receptors were obtained from a woman in her thirties or forties with Graves disease. Both conserved end residues are part of each CDR3. Fields, in order: clone size, J gene, D gene, V gene, CDR3 DNA, CDR3 protein. D genes are given only for firm matches. Not every row has a clone size; where given, it reads once, few, many or a size class.

clone size: many
J gene: TRBJ1-1
D gene: TRBD1
V gene: TRBV3-1
CDR3 DNA: TGTGCCAGCAGCCAAGTTCCATCTCGCTCAGGGGGCACTGAAGCTTTCTTT
CDR3 protein: CASSQVPSRSGGTEAFF

clone size: many
J gene: TRBJ2-7
D gene: TRBD1
V gene: TRBV12-3/TRBV12-4
CDR3 DNA: TGTGCCAGCAAGGCCGGGACAGACTCCTACGAGCAGTACTTC
CDR3 protein: CASKAGTDSYEQYF

clone size: many
J gene: TRBJ2-3
D gene: -
V gene: TRBV2
CDR3 DNA: TGTGCCAGCAAGCACAGGACTAGCACAGATACGCAGTATTTT
CDR3 protein: CASKHRTSTDTQYF

clone size: many
J gene: TRBJ2-7
D gene: -
V gene: TRBV6-2/TRBV6-3
CDR3 DNA: TGTGCCAGCAGTTACTCAGGGCAGAGGTACGAGCAGTACTTC
CDR3 protein: CASSYSGQRYEQYF

clone size: -
J gene: TRBJ2-7
D gene: -
V gene: TRBV2
CDR3 DNA: TGTGCCAGCAGTGAAACCCAGGGGGGCTCCTACGAGCAGTACTTC
CDR3 protein: CASSETQGGSYEQYF

clone size: many
J gene: TRBJ1-3
D gene: TRBD1
V gene: TRBV12-3/TRBV12-4
CDR3 DNA: TGTGCCAGCAGTCCGGACAGGGTAACTGGAAACACCATATATTTT
CDR3 protein: CASSPDRVTGNTIYF

clone size: few
J gene: TRBJ1-2
D gene: -
V gene: TRBV20-1
CDR3 DNA: TGCAGTGCTAGGGGGTTGCACTATGGCTACACCTTC
CDR3 protein: CSARGLHYGYTF

clone size: -
J gene: TRBJ2-3
D gene: -
V gene: TRBV7-7
CDR3 DNA: TGTGCTAGCAGCTTACGCAACCGGGATACGCAGTATTTT
CDR3 protein: CASSLRNRDTQYF

clone size: -
J gene: TRBJ2-1
D gene: TRBD2
V gene: TRBV11-1
CDR3 DNA: TGTGCCAGCAGCTTAGTGGGGGGACTATTAATTGAACACGGGTACAATGAGCAGTTCTTC
CDR3 protein: CASSLVGGLLIEHGYNEQFF

clone size: -
J gene: TRBJ1-5
D gene: -
V gene: TRBV28
CDR3 DNA: TGTGCCAGCACCGACAGGAGGAATCAGCCCCAGCATTTT
CDR3 protein: CASTDRRNQPQHF

clone size: many
J gene: TRBJ2-1
D gene: TRBD2
V gene: TRBV20-1
CDR3 DNA: TGCAGTGCTACTTATAGCGGGCCGACGGGAGGTTTAAATGAGCAGTTCTTC
CDR3 protein: CSATYSGPTGGLNEQFF

clone size: few
J gene: TRBJ1-1
D gene: -
V gene: TRBV6-2/TRBV6-3
CDR3 DNA: TGTGCCAGCAGTTACATGCAGGACCTCCTTGGGAACACTGAAGCTTTCTTT
CDR3 protein: CASSYMQDLLGNTEAFF

clone size: many
J gene: TRBJ2-1
D gene: -
V gene: TRBV3-1
CDR3 DNA: TGTGCCAGCAGCGGGTTTACTGAGCAGTTCTTC
CDR3 protein: CASSGFTEQFF

clone size: -
J gene: TRBJ2-7
D gene: TRBD2
V gene: TRBV2
CDR3 DNA: TGTGCCAGCACGGTGGCCGGGGGGGTGGCCTACGAGCAGTACTTC
CDR3 protein: CASTVAGGVAYEQYF

clone size: few
J gene: TRBJ2-7
D gene: TRBD2
V gene: TRBV12-5
CDR3 DNA: TGTGCTAGTGGTTCGCTTCCCCGACTAGCGGAAAACTACGAGCAGCACTTC
CDR3 protein: CASGSLPRLAENYEQHF

clone size: -
J gene: TRBJ2-7
D gene: TRBD2
V gene: TRBV9
CDR3 DNA: TGTGCCAGCAGCCCCGGGACTACCCTCGAGCAGTACTTC
CDR3 protein: CASSPGTTLEQYF

clone size: -
J gene: TRBJ2-3
D gene: -
V gene: TRBV6-5
CDR3 DNA: TGTGCCAGCAGTTACTCCAAAAAGGATACGCAGTATTTT
CDR3 protein: CASSYSKKDTQYF

clone size: -
J gene: TRBJ2-7
D gene: -
V gene: TRBV28
CDR3 DNA: TGTGCCAGCAGTTTCGCCGGGACTGGCTCCTACGAGCAGTACTTC
CDR3 protein: CASSFAGTGSYEQYF

clone size: many
J gene: TRBJ2-2
D gene: -
V gene: TRBV25-1
CDR3 DNA: TGTGCCAGCAGTGTGGCTAGCCCGAACACCGGGGAGCTGTTTTTT
CDR3 protein: CASSVASPNTGELFF

clone size: many
J gene: TRBJ2-6
D gene: -
V gene: TRBV12-3/TRBV12-4
CDR3 DNA: TGTGCCAGCAGTTTTGGGGGGTCCGGGGCCAACGTCCTGACTTTC
CDR3 protein: CASSFGGSGANVLTF

clone size: many
J gene: TRBJ2-1
D gene: TRBD2
V gene: TRBV20-1
CDR3 DNA: TGCAGTGCCCGGTCTGGACTAGCGGGAGACTCCTACAATGAGCAGTTCTTC
CDR3 protein: CSARSGLAGDSYNEQFF

clone size: -
J gene: TRBJ2-6
D gene: TRBD1
V gene: TRBV7-9
CDR3 DNA: TGTGCCAGCAGCTTATCAGGGACAGGGGGGACCGGGGCCAACGTCCTGACTTTC
CDR3 protein: CASSLSGTGGTGANVLTF

clone size: many
J gene: TRBJ2-1
D gene: TRBD2
V gene: TRBV9
CDR3 DNA: TGTGCCAGCAGCGTAGTACCTAGCGGGTCCTACAATGAGCAGTTCTTC
CDR3 protein: CASSVVPSGSYNEQFF

clone size: -
J gene: TRBJ1-4
D gene: -
V gene: TRBV5-8
CDR3 DNA: TGTGCCAGCAGCACGTCGGCCAGGAGTGAAAAACTGTTTTTT
CDR3 protein: CASSTSARSEKLFF

clone size: many
J gene: TRBJ2-7
D gene: -
V gene: TRBV18
CDR3 DNA: TGTGCCAGCTCACCATCTCTGCCAGGCTACTCCTACGAGCAGTACTTC
CDR3 protein: CASSPSLPGYSYEQYF

clone size: many
J gene: TRBJ2-7
D gene: -
V gene: TRBV28
CDR3 DNA: TGTGCCAGCAGTTTATGGACAGAACTAGGCTCCTACGAGCAGTACTTC
CDR3 protein: CASSLWTELGSYEQYF

clone size: few
J gene: TRBJ2-3
D gene: -
V gene: TRBV30
CDR3 DNA: TGTGCCAGCAGCTTTTCCGGGACTGGGGGAGATACGCAGTATTTT
CDR3 protein: CASSFSGTGGDTQYF

clone size: many
J gene: TRBJ2-1
D gene: -
V gene: TRBV27
CDR3 DNA: TGTGCCAGCAGTCCTGAGGGACCTGGAGGCCATGAGCAGTTCTTC
CDR3 protein: CASSPEGPGGHEQFF

clone size: few
J gene: TRBJ2-3
D gene: -
V gene: TRBV3-1
CDR3 DNA: TGTGCCAGCAGCCAAGATTGGGCTAGCGCCCGGAATACGCAGTATTTT
CDR3 protein: CASSQDWASARNTQYF

clone size: many
J gene: TRBJ2-7
D gene: -
V gene: TRBV2
CDR3 DNA: TGTGCCAGCATTAGGGCCCTGTGGAACGAGCAGTACTTC
CDR3 protein: CASIRALWNEQYF

clone size: few
J gene: TRBJ2-1
D gene: TRBD2
V gene: TRBV20-1
CDR3 DNA: TGCAGTGCTAGAGGCCAAGCTAGCGGGCGCTCCTACAATGAGCAGTTCTTC
CDR3 protein: CSARGQASGRSYNEQFF

clone size: few
J gene: TRBJ2-3
D gene: -
V gene: TRBV3-1
CDR3 DNA: TGTGCCAGCAGCCAAGCGACTAGTTGGGGGACAGATACGCAGTATTTT
CDR3 protein: CASSQATSWGTDTQYF

clone size: -
J gene: TRBJ2-1
D gene: -
V gene: TRBV2
CDR3 DNA: TGTGCCAGCAGTGACGATAGACACAATGAGCAGTTCTTC
CDR3 protein: CASSDDRHNEQFF

clone size: -
J gene: TRBJ1-3
D gene: -
V gene: TRBV19
CDR3 DNA: TGTGCCAGTAGTTACCAAACTGGAAACACCATATATTTT
CDR3 protein: CASSYQTGNTIYF